The rows below give T cell receptor beta chains drawn from one sample of a study of T cells after yellow fever vaccination. TCRdb recomputed calls from the 5' RACE reads with MiXCR, one row per CDR3 protein. The sample has some 160,000 distinct CDR3 sequences, around 8.5% seen once. Sequences were derived from CD8+ T cells sorted from PBMCs, sampled 45 days after the yellow fever booster vaccination. The receptor source for this set is a man between 18 and 29 years old who received the YFV17D yellow fever vaccine. Both conserved end residues are part of each CDR3. The order of the fields is V gene, J gene, clone size, D gene, CDR3 protein, CDR3 DNA. The D gene is left open where the match is weak. Clone size, where shown, is once, few, many, or a class for clones that have expanded.

>TRBV5-5|TRBJ1-1|many|NA
CASSWPDTEAFF
TGTGCCAGCAGCTGGCCAGACACTGAAGCTTTCTTT
>TRBV19|TRBJ2-5|NA|NA
CASSPLWGQETQYF
TGTGCCAGTAGTCCCCTTTGGGGGCAAGAGACCCAGTACTTC
>TRBV27|TRBJ2-1|few|TRBD2
CASSLLSSGGVYNEQFF
TGTGCCAGCAGTTTACTGTCTAGCGGGGGGGTGTACAATGAGCAGTTCTTC
>TRBV5-4|TRBJ1-3|NA|NA
CASSLGFGSGNTIYF
TGTGCCAGCAGCTTGGGGTTTGGCTCTGGAAACACCATATATTTT
>TRBV5-4|TRBJ2-1|NA|NA
CASSPVEYNEQFF
TGTGCCAGCAGCCCGGTGGAATACAATGAGCAGTTCTTC
>TRBV5-4|TRBJ2-4|few|NA
CASSFGPGANIQYF
TGTGCCAGCAGCTTCGGTCCGGGGGCGAACATTCAGTACTTC
>TRBV12-5|TRBJ2-1|NA|NA
CASGLGGSSYNEQFF
TGTGCTAGTGGTTTGGGTGGGAGCTCCTACAATGAGCAGTTCTTC
>TRBV6-6|TRBJ2-3|NA|TRBD2
CASTVGGGLARTDTQYF
TGTGCCAGCACGGTAGGCGGGGGGCTAGCGCGCACAGATACGCAGTATTTT
>TRBV5-1|TRBJ2-6|NA|TRBD1
CASSPRGQGSSGANVLTF
TGCGCCAGCAGCCCGCGGGGACAGGGAAGCTCTGGGGCCAACGTCCTGACTTTC
>TRBV7-9|TRBJ2-3|few|TRBD1
CASSLDWTGGGADTQYF
TGTGCCAGCAGCTTAGATTGGACAGGGGGCGGGGCAGATACGCAGTATTTT
>TRBV6-5|TRBJ2-1|few|TRBD2
CASSYPGLAGGLNEQFF
TGTGCCAGCAGTTACCCGGGACTAGCGGGGGGGCTCAATGAGCAGTTCTTC
>TRBV20-1|TRBJ1-5|many|TRBD1
CSARDRTGGGHQPQHF
TGCAGTGCTAGAGATCGGACAGGGGGAGGGCATCAGCCCCAGCATTTT
>TRBV6-5|TRBJ2-4|few|NA
CASSPSEGSLVGYF
TGTGCCAGCAGTCCCTCTGAGGGAAGCCTCGTAGGGTACTTC
>TRBV4-1|TRBJ2-7|NA|NA
CASSQLEGHRSYEQYF
TGCGCCAGCAGCCAGTTAGAAGGACACCGCTCCTACGAGCAGTACTTC
>TRBV6-6|TRBJ1-2|NA|TRBD1
CASDSGQGVFYGYTF
TGTGCCAGTGATTCGGGACAGGGGGTTTTTTATGGCTACACCTTC
>TRBV12-3/TRBV12-4|TRBJ1-2|few|TRBD1
CASSFTGGYGYTF
TGTGCCAGCAGTTTCACAGGGGGTTACGGCTACACCTTC
>TRBV12-3/TRBV12-4|TRBJ1-2|NA|NA
CASRGQFYGYTF
TGTGCCAGCAGGGGCCAGTTCTATGGCTACACCTTC
>TRBV5-4|TRBJ2-5|NA|TRBD1
CASNLQGQETQYF
TGTGCCAGCAACCTACAGGGGCAGGAGACCCAGTACTTC
>TRBV20-1|TRBJ2-3|few|TRBD2
CSANPGLATDTQYF
TGCAGTGCTAATCCGGGACTAGCCACAGATACGCAGTATTTT
>TRBV6-1|TRBJ2-3|NA|NA
CASSELGGHSTDTQYF
TGTGCCAGCAGTGAACTGGGGGGGCATAGCACAGATACGCAGTATTTT
>TRBV21-1|TRBJ2-3|few|NA
CASPRSTDTQYF
TGTGCCAGCCCCAGGAGCACAGATACGCAGTATTTT
>TRBV27|TRBJ2-1|NA|NA
CASSQSNEQFF
TGTGCCAGCAGTCAATCGAATGAGCAGTTCTTC
>TRBV7-2|TRBJ2-5|few|TRBD2
CASSLLASGVRETQYF
TGTGCCAGCAGCTTACTTGCCAGCGGGGTTCGAGAGACCCAGTACTTC
>TRBV11-2|TRBJ2-5|few|NA
CASSLVRLAEETQYF
TGTGCCAGCAGCTTAGTTAGGTTAGCGGAAGAGACCCAGTACTTC
>TRBV5-6|TRBJ2-6|few|NA
CASSLPWTVSGANVLTF
TGTGCCAGCAGCTTACCGTGGACCGTTTCTGGGGCCAACGTCCTGACTTTC
>TRBV27|TRBJ1-4|few|TRBD1
CASSAHWGTGNEKLFF
TGTGCCAGCAGCGCCCACTGGGGGACAGGGAATGAAAAACTGTTTTTT
>TRBV6-5|TRBJ2-6|NA|TRBD1
CASSDRDRVPGANVLTF
TGTGCCAGCAGTGACCGGGACAGGGTTCCTGGGGCCAACGTCCTGACTTTC
>TRBV27|TRBJ2-5|few|NA
CASSLSGIARTQYF
TGTGCCAGCAGTTTATCGGGAATTGCGCGGACCCAGTACTTC
>TRBV6-2/TRBV6-3|TRBJ2-7|NA|NA
CASLVSLYEQYF
TGTGCCAGCCTAGTTTCCCTCTACGAGCAGTACTTC
>TRBV10-3|TRBJ2-7|NA|NA
CAILYEASYEQYF
TGTGCCATTCTATATGAGGCCTCCTACGAGCAGTACTTC
>TRBV3-1|TRBJ2-5|many|NA
CASGTGIKQETQYF
TGTGCCAGCGGAACAGGGATAAAACAAGAGACCCAGTACTTC
>TRBV6-5|TRBJ2-3|NA|TRBD2
CASILAGTDTQYF
TGTGCCAGTATACTAGCGGGCACAGATACGCAGTATTTT
>TRBV19|TRBJ2-7|NA|NA
CASMRSGGSYEQYF
TGTGCCAGTATGAGATCGGGCGGCTCCTACGAGCAGTACTTC
>TRBV7-8|TRBJ2-5|few|NA
CASSQPRGSAETQYF
TGTGCCAGCAGCCAACCTCGGGGGTCCGCGGAGACCCAGTACTTC
>TRBV5-6|TRBJ1-2|few|NA
CASTSDSPHGYTF
TGTGCCAGCACCTCGGACAGCCCTCATGGCTACACCTTC
>TRBV5-5|TRBJ1-1|many|NA
CASSPNPTGNTEAFF
TGTGCCAGCAGCCCAAACCCGACAGGGAACACTGAAGCTTTCTTT
>TRBV6-2/TRBV6-3|TRBJ2-1|NA|TRBD1
CASSYLDRGRNEQFF
TGTGCCAGCAGTTACCTGGACAGGGGAAGGAATGAGCAGTTCTTC
>TRBV7-3|TRBJ2-3|NA|TRBD1
CASSFLGQGQDTQYF
TGTGCCAGCAGCTTTCTAGGACAGGGGCAAGATACGCAGTATTTT
>TRBV7-9|TRBJ1-3|NA|NA
CASSRNLEGNTIYF
TGTGCCAGCAGTCGCAACTTGGAAGGAAACACCATATATTTT
>TRBV9|TRBJ2-5|many|NA
CASSVDGASGETQYF
TGTGCCAGCAGCGTAGACGGAGCTTCAGGGGAGACCCAGTACTTC
>TRBV2|TRBJ1-6|many|NA
CASSVVGGPNSPLHF
TGTGCCAGCAGTGTAGTGGGGGGGCCTAATTCACCCCTCCACTTT
>TRBV5-5|TRBJ1-1|few|NA
CASSLRYRELAEAFF
TGTGCCAGCAGCTTGCGATACAGGGAGTTGGCTGAAGCTTTCTTT
>TRBV5-1|TRBJ2-5|few|NA
CASRLPGQLKETQYF
TGCGCCAGCAGACTCCCGGGCCAGCTCAAGGAGACCCAGTACTTC
>TRBV5-1|TRBJ2-7|few|NA
CASSLSGSAVYEQYF
TGCGCCAGCAGCTTGTCCGGTAGCGCGGTCTACGAGCAGTACTTC
>TRBV5-1|TRBJ2-1|NA|NA
CASSFNTGFQFF
TGCGCCAGCAGCTTTAATACAGGGTTCCAGTTCTTC
>TRBV20-1|TRBJ1-5|few|NA
CSARRNAWPQPQHF
TGCAGTGCTAGGAGGAACGCATGGCCTCAGCCCCAGCATTTT
>TRBV25-1|TRBJ1-6|few|NA
CASSAPGRSPLHF
TGTGCCAGCAGTGCTCCAGGGAGATCACCCCTCCACTTT
>TRBV29-1|TRBJ2-7|NA|TRBD1
CSVEVTGASYEQYF
TGCAGCGTTGAGGTGACAGGGGCATCCTACGAGCAGTACTTC
>TRBV7-9|TRBJ1-1|many|TRBD1
CASSPHTGGNTEAFF
TGTGCCAGCAGCCCCCATACAGGGGGGAACACTGAAGCTTTCTTT
>TRBV2|TRBJ2-7|few|NA
CASSGTDTYEQYF
TGTGCCAGCAGTGGGACGGATACCTACGAGCAGTACTTC
>TRBV4-1|TRBJ1-2|few|NA
CASSPLGNREGYGYTF
TGCGCCAGCAGCCCACTGGGGAACAGGGAAGGCTATGGCTACACCTTC
>TRBV9|TRBJ2-7|few|TRBD1
CASSPYPGRGTGVNYEQYF
TGTGCCAGCAGCCCCTACCCCGGACGCGGGACAGGGGTAAACTACGAGCAGTACTTC
>TRBV7-9|TRBJ2-3|many|TRBD2
CASSSTGTSANPASTDTQYF
TGTGCCAGCAGTTCGACCGGGACTAGCGCAAATCCGGCTAGCACAGATACGCAGTATTTT
>TRBV7-2|TRBJ1-1|few|NA
CASSDSLNTEAFF
TGTGCCAGCAGCGATTCACTGAACACTGAAGCTTTCTTT
>TRBV24-1|TRBJ1-5|many|TRBD1
CATSLRQGRNQPQHF
TGTGCCACCAGCCTTCGACAGGGAAGGAATCAGCCCCAGCATTTT
>TRBV4-3|TRBJ2-2|NA|TRBD2
CASSQEAGGPPNTGELFF
TGCGCCAGCAGCCAAGAAGCGGGGGGCCCTCCGAACACCGGGGAGCTGTTTTTT
>TRBV15|TRBJ2-5|few|NA
CATSSWTDQQETQYF
TGTGCCACCAGCAGCTGGACGGACCAGCAAGAGACCCAGTACTTC
>TRBV10-3|TRBJ1-1|few|NA
CAISVWGEGAFF
TGTGCCATCAGTGTTTGGGGAGAGGGAGCTTTCTTT
>TRBV4-1|TRBJ2-5|few|NA
CASSPRRGEGETQYF
TGCGCCAGCAGCCCTCGGAGAGGGGAAGGGGAGACCCAGTACTTC